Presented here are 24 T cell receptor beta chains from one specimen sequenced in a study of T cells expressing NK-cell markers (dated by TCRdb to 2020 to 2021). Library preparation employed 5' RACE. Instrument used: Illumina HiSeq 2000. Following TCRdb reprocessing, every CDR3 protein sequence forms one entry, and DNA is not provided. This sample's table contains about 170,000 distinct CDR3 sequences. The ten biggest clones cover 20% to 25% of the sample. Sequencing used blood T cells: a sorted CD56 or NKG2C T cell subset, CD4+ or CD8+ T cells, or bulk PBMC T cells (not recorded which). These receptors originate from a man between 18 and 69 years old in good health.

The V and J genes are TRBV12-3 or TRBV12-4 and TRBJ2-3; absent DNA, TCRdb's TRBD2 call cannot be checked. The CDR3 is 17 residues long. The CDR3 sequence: CASSYRGLAGGGDTQYF.

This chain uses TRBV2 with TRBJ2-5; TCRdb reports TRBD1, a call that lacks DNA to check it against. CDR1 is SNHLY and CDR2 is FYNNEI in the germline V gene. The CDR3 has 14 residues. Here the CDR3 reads CASREGQGEETQYF.

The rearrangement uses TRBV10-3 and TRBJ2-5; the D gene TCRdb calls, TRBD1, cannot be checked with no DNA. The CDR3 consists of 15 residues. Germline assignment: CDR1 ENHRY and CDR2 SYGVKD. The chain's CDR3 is CAISQTITGQETQYF.

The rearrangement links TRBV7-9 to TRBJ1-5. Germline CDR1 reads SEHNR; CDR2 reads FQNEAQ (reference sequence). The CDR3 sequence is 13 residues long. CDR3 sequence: CASSLNANEPQHF.

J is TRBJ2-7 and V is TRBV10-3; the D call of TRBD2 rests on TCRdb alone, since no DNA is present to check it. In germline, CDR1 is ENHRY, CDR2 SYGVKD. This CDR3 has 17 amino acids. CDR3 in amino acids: CAISGTPTSGATYEQYF.

CDR3 sequence reads: CASSGLSGGDLKGETQYF. This sequence joins TRBV2 and TRBJ2-5; no DNA is available, so the TRBD1 call from TCRdb remains unchecked. This CDR3 contains 18 residues. Germline CDR1 is SNHLY and CDR2 is FYNNEI.

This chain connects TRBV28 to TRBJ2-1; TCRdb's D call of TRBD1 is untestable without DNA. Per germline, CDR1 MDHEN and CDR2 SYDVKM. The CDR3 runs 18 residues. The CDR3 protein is CASSFLVGRTTPGNEQFF.

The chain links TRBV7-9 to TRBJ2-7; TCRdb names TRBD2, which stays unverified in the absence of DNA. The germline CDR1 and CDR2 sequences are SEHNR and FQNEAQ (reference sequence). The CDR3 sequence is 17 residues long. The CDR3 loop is CASSETSGVFADYEQYF. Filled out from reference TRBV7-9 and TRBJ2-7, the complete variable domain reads DTGVSQNPRHKITKRGQNVTFRCDPISEHNRLYWYRQTLGQGPEFLTYFQNEAQLEKSRLLSDRFSAERPKGSFSTLEIQRTEQGDSAMYLCASSETSGVFADYEQYFGPGTRLTVT.

CDR3 sequence reads: CASSKRTGGSATFF. The gene calls are TRBV7-8 and TRBJ1-1; TCRdb lists TRBD1, though no DNA is available to test this call. The CDR3 length is 14 residues. Germline V gene data show CDR1 as SGHVS and CDR2 as FQNEAQ.

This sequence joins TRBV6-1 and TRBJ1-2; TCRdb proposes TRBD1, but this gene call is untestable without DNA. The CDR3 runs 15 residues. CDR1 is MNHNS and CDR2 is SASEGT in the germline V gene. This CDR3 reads CASSEATGGADGYTF.

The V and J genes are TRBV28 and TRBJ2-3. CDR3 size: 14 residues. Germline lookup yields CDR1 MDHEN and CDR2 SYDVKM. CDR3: CASTSVVAPDTQYF. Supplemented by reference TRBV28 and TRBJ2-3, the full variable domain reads DVKVTQSSRYLVKRTGEKVFLECVQDMDHENMFWYRQDPGLGLRLIYFSYDVKMKEKGDIPEGYSVSREKKERFSLILESASTNQTSMYLCASTSVVAPDTQYFGPGTRLTVL.

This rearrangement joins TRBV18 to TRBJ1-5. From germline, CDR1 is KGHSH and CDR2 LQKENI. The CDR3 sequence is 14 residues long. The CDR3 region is CASSPSGGHQPQHF.

CDR3 loop: CASSLASLGLYEQYF. The chain employs TRBV5-6 and TRBJ2-7. The CDR3 length is 15 residues. Germline assignment: CDR1 SGHDT and CDR2 YYEEEE.

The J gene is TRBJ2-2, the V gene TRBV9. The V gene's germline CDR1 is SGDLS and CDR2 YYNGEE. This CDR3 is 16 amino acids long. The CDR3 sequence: CASSTTTISNTGELFF.

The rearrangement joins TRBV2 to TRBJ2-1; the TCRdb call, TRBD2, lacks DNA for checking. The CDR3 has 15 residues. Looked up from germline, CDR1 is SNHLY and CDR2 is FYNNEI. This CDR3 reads CASNARDPSYNEQFF.

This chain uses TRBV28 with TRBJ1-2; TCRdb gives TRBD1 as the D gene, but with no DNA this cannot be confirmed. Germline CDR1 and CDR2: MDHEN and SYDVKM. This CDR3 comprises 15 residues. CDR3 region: CASSLEQGLDYGYTF.

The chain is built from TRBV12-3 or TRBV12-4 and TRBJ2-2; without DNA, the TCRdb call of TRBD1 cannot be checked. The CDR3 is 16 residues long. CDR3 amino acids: CASSLPGQRNTGELFF.

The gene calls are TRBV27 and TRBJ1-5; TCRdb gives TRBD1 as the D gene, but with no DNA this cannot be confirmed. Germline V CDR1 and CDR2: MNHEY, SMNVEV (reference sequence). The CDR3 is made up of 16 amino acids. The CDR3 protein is CASSLSSGGTFQPQHF.

CDR3 region: CASSFITSGGHNEQFF. This chain joins TRBV27 and TRBJ2-1; TCRdb picks TRBD2, but there is no DNA to check that call. Germline V CDR1 and CDR2: MNHEY, SMNVEV (reference sequence). CDR3 length: 16 amino acids.

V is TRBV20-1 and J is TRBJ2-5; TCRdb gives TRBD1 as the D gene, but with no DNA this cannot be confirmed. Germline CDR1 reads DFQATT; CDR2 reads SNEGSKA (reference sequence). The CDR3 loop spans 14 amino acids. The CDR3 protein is CSAPSRGLQETQYF.

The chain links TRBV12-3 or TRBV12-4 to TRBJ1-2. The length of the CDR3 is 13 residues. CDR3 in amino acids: CASGRGLFDGYTF.

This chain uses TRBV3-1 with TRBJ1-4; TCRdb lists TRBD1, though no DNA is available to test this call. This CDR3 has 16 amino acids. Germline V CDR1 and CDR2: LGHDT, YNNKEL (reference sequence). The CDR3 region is CASSHQPQGPNEKLFF.

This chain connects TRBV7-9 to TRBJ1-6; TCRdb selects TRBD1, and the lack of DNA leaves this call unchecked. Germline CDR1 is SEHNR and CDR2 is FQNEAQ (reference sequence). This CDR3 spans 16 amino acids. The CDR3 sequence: CASSSLGHLDNSPLHF.

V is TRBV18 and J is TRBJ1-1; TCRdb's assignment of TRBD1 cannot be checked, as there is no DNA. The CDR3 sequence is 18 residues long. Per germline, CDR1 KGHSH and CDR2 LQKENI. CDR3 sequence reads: CASSPIAGQVGGNTEAFF.